This TCR beta chain emerged from a study of PD-1 blockade in classical Hodgkin lymphoma (dated by TCRdb to about 2020). Study-wide context: Nivolumab dosing was 3 mg/kg intravenously every 2 weeks, continuing until either disease progression or unacceptable toxicity. To define a peripheral blood immune signature of response to PD-1 blockade in classical Hodgkin lymphoma, the study combined TCR beta sequencing with CyTOF.

According to the study, the label for this sample's time point signals: cycle 1 day 1 (C1D1), immediately before nivolumab initiation. Every trial patient had relapsed following autologous stem cell transplantation, and prior brentuximab vedotin exposure was what differed among cohorts A, B and C. The trial cohort comprised roughly 50 patients with relapsed/refractory classical Hodgkin lymphoma whose best overall responses were complete response, partial response or progressive disease. Single-agent nivolumab was administered to trial patients in the multi-cohort phase II CheckMate 205 trial. An independent review committee assessed best overall response using the 2007 International Working Group response criteria. Trial PBMCs were collected immediately before nivolumab initiation (C1D1) and during therapy at cycle 2 day 1 and cycle 4 day 1. After peripheral blood was drawn into 8 mL Vacutainer Cell Preparation Tubes, PBMCs were isolated by centrifugation and then cryopreserved.

Overall results and qualifications from the work: Among trial patients, those achieving complete response had baseline diversity similar to that of newly diagnosed patients, while diversity was significantly lower in partial responders and progressors. By C4D1, a significant rise was seen in CD4+ TCR diversity but not in CD8+ TCR diversity (p=0.0027 vs p=0.16), and the rise was most apparent among complete responders (p=0.02). Patients starting nivolumab less than 1 year after ASCT had lower diversity and were excluded from later analyses to avoid confounding by immune reconstitution. Baseline TCR diversity was reported to be lower in newly diagnosed patients than in healthy donors, and even lower in relapsed/refractory patients. The study was restricted to a single clinical trial cohort, and the causes of repertoire differences, possibly disease activity or prior therapy, were left undefined.

Genomic DNA was extracted with the Qiagen DNeasy kit from unsorted PBMCs and from negatively selected CD4+ and CD8+ fractions. TCR beta CDR3 regions were subjected to amplification by immunoSEQ multiplex PCR with primers that anneal to V and J segments. A synthetic immune receptor repertoire was used to minimize amplification bias, and any residual bias was removed computationally once sequencing was done. The source study handled its data this way. Repertoire diversity was quantified as the Shannon entropy index using custom Python scripts. Unsorted, CD4+ and CD8+ repertoires were analyzed separately, except in combined analyses where CD4+ and CD8+ sequences were merged in silico. A clone was considered expanded if an increase in frequency of at least 2-fold after treatment relative to C1D1 was found, and a pseudocount of 0.5 was applied to clones undetected at baseline. Clones with 0 or 1 copy at C1D1 were defined as singleton clones, while clones with 2 or more copies were defined as non-singleton clones. Clones expanded in unsorted samples were annotated as CD4+, CD8+ or unknown by matching protein sequences in sorted samples from the same patient. Diversity changes from C1D1 to C4D1 were tested in paired samples using Wilcoxon tests. Imported from immuneACCESS, the table was reduced by TCRdb to in-frame sequences with V and J called. These copies leave out some clones; in studies compared against another copy, an unresolved V gene accounts for under half, and the cause of the remainder is not known. D and trimming were read from the DNA, whereas the V and J calls and clone size are those reported in that table. The sample table holds 2,000 to 2,500 clones, of which more than 70% were seen once. The top ten clones comprise roughly 25% of the sample.

As regards this clone: Its antigen is unknown. Base qualities were left out, and no much larger clone turns up one base away.

Inclusive of the bounding cysteine and phenylalanine, the CDR3 is 15 residues long. Just the 45-base CDR3 DNA is kept, in frame starting at base 1. Compared with germline, V lacks 3 bases and J lacks 6 bases; bases without a gene match: 5. The germline V gene provides CDR1 SGHRS and CDR2 YFSETQ. The chain is assembled from TRBV5-1 and TRBJ2-5; 13 bases in the middle match TRBD2. The TCR was taken from a human donor with classical Hodgkin lymphoma. The sample in question was peripheral blood mononuclear cells (PBMCs), obtained at baseline. CDR3 sequence: CASSWTSGGGQTQYF. DNA sequence: TGCGCCAGCAGCTGGACTAGCGGGGGCGGCCAGACCCAGTACTTC.